Listed here are 19 T cell receptor beta chains from one sample, sequenced in a study of blood T cell repertoires in COVID-19. This table comes from immunoSEQ multiplex PCR, and its TCRdb copy is limited to in-frame clones, with some not included. The sample has about 250,000 clones, around 87% seen once. Sequenced material: PBMCs or T cells enriched from blood (not recorded which). The receptor source for this set is a woman younger than 45 with acute COVID-19.

The V and J genes are TRBV2 and TRBJ1-1; possibly TRBD1 for D (5 bases). The germline V gene has CDR1 SNHLY and CDR2 FYNNEI. The CDR3 extends over 15 amino acids. The V and J ends lost 3 bases and 1 base respectively, with 12 bases between them. CDR3 region: CASSDRGTRNTEAFF. Written as DNA, the CDR3 is TGTGCCAGCAGTGATAGGGGCACCCGGAACACTGAAGCTTTCTTT.

V usage is TRBV19 and J usage is TRBJ2-7; D may be TRBD2 (6 bases). V lost 5 bases and J 1 base, leaving 18 bases between the germline ends. The CDR3 sequence is 16 residues long. Germline V gene lookup returns CDR1 LNHDA and CDR2 SQIVND (reference sequence). CDR3 protein: CASSQRSGLRSYEQYF. The CDR3 region has the DNA TGTGCCAGTAGTCAAAGATCGGGACTGCGTTCCTACGAGCAGTACTTC.

The chain has TRBV5-1 and TRBJ1-5, with 8 bases aligning to TRBD1. CDR1 is SGHRS and CDR2 is YFSETQ in the germline V gene. The CDR3 consists of 15 residues. The junction had 3 bases not matched to a gene; V was cut back by 3 bases and J by 1 base. This CDR3 reads CASSSQGESNQPQHF. CDR3 sequence (DNA): TGCGCCAGCAGCTCACAGGGGGAGAGCAATCAGCCCCAGCATTTT.

V is TRBV5-1 and J is TRBJ2-7, with no clear D. CDR3 length: 15 residues. V lost 0 bases and J 10 bases, leaving 20 bases between the germline ends. The germline CDR1 and CDR2 sequences are SGHRS and YFSETQ. CDR3 nucleotides: TGCGCCAGCAGCTTGGCCCAGGTACCTTCTACGGAACAGTACTTC. Its protein is CASSLAQVPSTEQYF.

The rearrangement joins TRBV28 to TRBJ2-5, with a tentative D call TRBD2 (6 bases). CDR1 and CDR2 from the germline V gene are MDHEN and SYDVKM. CDR3 length: 13 amino acids. V was cut by 6 bases and J by 9 bases, with 17 bases left in between. The CDR3 loop is CASRAQGGTAQYF. CDR3 nucleotide sequence: TGTGCCAGCAGGGCTCAGGGAGGTACGGCCCAGTACTTC.

The chain recombines TRBV6-5 with TRBJ2-2; 10 positions agree with TRBD1. CDR1 and CDR2 (germline): MNHEY, SVGAGI. With V trimmed by 6 bases and J by 4 bases, 2 bases remained unmatched. This CDR3 is 14 amino acids long. As DNA, the CDR3 is TGTGCCAGCAGACGGACAGGGGGCACCGGGGAGCTGTTTTTT. Its protein is CASRRTGGTGELFF.

The V and J genes are TRBV28 and TRBJ2-7, with 12 bases matching TRBD1. V shed 6 bases and J 4 bases; nucleotides not matched to a gene: 4. The CDR3 sequence is 14 residues long. Germline CDR1 and CDR2: MDHEN and SYDVKM. As DNA, the CDR3 is TGTGCCAGCAGCCCGGGACAGGGGGCTTACGAGCAGTACTTC. Its translation: CASSPGQGAYEQYF. Full variable domain (outside the CDR3, taken from reference TRBV28 and TRBJ2-7): DVKVTQSSRYLVKRTGEKVFLECVQDMDHENMFWYRQDPGLGLRLIYFSYDVKMKEKGDIPEGYSVSREKKERFSLILESASTNQTSMYLCASSPGQGAYEQYFGPGTRLTVT.

The chain uses TRBV19 and TRBJ2-1; a weak D match, TRBD1 (6 bases). Germline CDR1 and CDR2: LNHDA and SQIVND (reference sequence). Trimming stripped 5 bases from V and 7 bases from J, with 15 bases between. The CDR3 has 14 residues. This CDR3 is CASSQLHRVNEQFF. The CDR3 DNA reads as TGTGCCAGTAGTCAATTGCACAGGGTTAATGAGCAGTTCTTC.

The chain links TRBV11-2 to TRBJ1-6; D unclear. This CDR3 region has 16 residues. CDR1 and CDR2 from the germline V gene are SGHAT and FQNNGV. Deletions cut 4 bases from V and 7 bases from J, with 17 bases between. For the CDR3, the DNA is TGTGCCAGCAGCTCGCAAGGCGGAAAGACGAATTCACCCCTCCACTTT. This gives the protein CASSSQGGKTNSPLHF.

The chain uses TRBV2 and TRBJ2-2; the D is unclear. Germline CDR1 and CDR2: SNHLY and FYNNEI. The CDR3 loop spans 14 amino acids. Trimming took 4 bases from V and 4 from J, leaving 10 bases between them. CDR3 bases: TGTGCCAGCAGTGCCCGGGTTGGCACCGGGGAGCTGTTTTTT. Translating it yields CASSARVGTGELFF.

This rearrangement joins TRBV19 to TRBJ1-5; D is uncertain. V shed 3 bases and J shed 3 bases, with 12 bases lying between them. The V gene's germline CDR1 is LNHDA and CDR2 SQIVND (reference sequence). This CDR3 comprises 15 residues. The CDR3 protein is CASSIPGQNNQPQHF. In DNA form, the CDR3 reads TGTGCCAGTAGTATTCCTGGGCAAAACAATCAGCCCCAGCATTTT. The entire variable domain, with the rest obtained from reference TRBV19 and TRBJ1-5, is as follows: DGGITQSPKYLFRKEGQNVTLSCEQNLNHDAMYWYRQDPGQGLRLIYYSQIVNDFQKGDIAEGYSVSREKKESFPLTVTSAQKNPTAFYLCASSIPGQNNQPQHFGDGTRLSIL.

V gene TRBV2 combines with J gene TRBJ2-3, with 11 bases lining up with TRBD2. The germline gives CDR1 SNHLY, CDR2 FYNNEI. The V gene end was trimmed by 6 bases and the J gene end by 6 bases; junction bases not matched to a gene: 8. CDR3 size: 15 residues. The CDR3: CASRGGLAGLDTQYF. The CDR3, as DNA: TGTGCCAGCAGGGGCGGACTAGCGGGTTTGGATACGCAGTATTTT. The complete variable domain, with remaining parts taken from reference TRBV2 and TRBJ2-3, reads EPEVTQTPSHQVTQMGQEVILRCVPISNHLYFYWYRQILGQKVEFLVSFYNNEISEKSEIFDDQFSVERPDGSNFTLKIRSTKLEDSAMYFCASRGGLAGLDTQYFGPGTRLTVL.

The rearrangement uses TRBV12-5 and TRBJ2-7, with 9 bases matching TRBD1. The CDR3 is 14 amino acids. Germline CDR1 is LGHNT and CDR2 is FRNRAP. Trimming cost V 6 bases and J 5 bases; bases outside gene matches: 8. The CDR3 DNA sequence: TGTGCTAGTGGGGCCCGGGACAGGGCCCACGAGCAGTACTTC. It encodes CASGARDRAHEQYF.

This chain links TRBV18 with TRBJ2-7, with TRBD2 identical over 11 bases. The CDR3 runs 16 residues. J was trimmed by 2 bases and V by 3 bases; bases with no gene match: 6. Germline V gene lookup returns CDR1 KGHSH and CDR2 LQKENI. The CDR3 sequence: CASSPPGLADPYEQYF. The CDR3 coding sequence is TGTGCCAGCTCACCCCCGGGACTAGCGGATCCCTACGAGCAGTACTTC.

The CDR3 nucleotides read TGTGCCAGCAGCCGGGACAGGGTAGGCGAGCAGTACTTC. This encodes CASSRDRVGEQYF. The gene calls are TRBV14 and TRBJ2-7; 9 nucleotides line up with TRBD1. Trimming cost V 4 bases and J 6 bases; bases outside gene matches: 4. The CDR3 runs 13 residues. The germline CDR1 and CDR2 sequences are SGHDN and FVKESK.

The chain has TRBV5-1 and TRBJ2-2; 7 bases align to TRBD2. The junction had 10 bases not matched to a gene; V was cut back by 4 bases and J by 4 bases. There are 16 residues in the CDR3. The germline V gene has CDR1 SGHRS and CDR2 YFSETQ. The CDR3 DNA reads as TGCGCCAGCAGCGACTCGGGGGAGGGCAGCACCGGGGAGCTGTTTTTT. Residues: CASSDSGEGSTGELFF.

The rearrangement links TRBV11-2 to TRBJ1-1; 7 positions match TRBD1. The germline CDR1 and CDR2 sequences are SGHAT and FQNNGV. The junction had 13 bases not matched to a gene; V was cut back by 4 bases and J by 5 bases. The CDR3 extends over 16 amino acids. CDR3 nucleotides: TGTGCCAGCAGCTCCCTAGGGGGCAGGGGTGATACTGAAGCTTTCTTT. Its translation: CASSSLGGRGDTEAFF.

This chain joins TRBV2 and TRBJ2-5; 10 nucleotides align to TRBD2. The CDR3 is made up of 15 amino acids. V dropped 4 bases and J dropped 3; count of bases not matched to a gene: 5. Germline V gives CDR1 SNHLY, CDR2 FYNNEI. The CDR3 bases are TGTGCCAGCAGTGGAGGACTAGCGGTAGAAGAGACCCAGTACTTC. This gives the protein CASSGGLAVEETQYF.

V and J are TRBV7-3 and TRBJ2-3; 9 bases map to TRBD2. The ends lost 5 bases at V and 5 bases at J; junction bases unmatched: 8. Germline lookup yields CDR1 SGHTA and CDR2 FQGTGA. The CDR3 sequence is 15 residues long. For the CDR3, the DNA is TGTGCCAGCAGCCGAGCGGGAGGCTCATTAGATACGCAGTATTTT. Translation: CASSRAGGSLDTQYF. The full variable domain, rest sourced from reference TRBV7-3 and TRBJ2-3, is GAGVSQTPSNKVTEKGKYVELRCDPISGHTALYWYRQSLGQGPEFLIYFQGTGAADDSGLPNDRFFAVRPEGSVSTLKIQRTERGDSAVYLCASSRAGGSLDTQYFGPGTRLTVL.